This TCR beta chain originates from a study of molecular identifiers for immune sequencing clone quantification. Listed TCR primers and previously described methods were used for bulk TCR libraries. TCRdb reanalysed the PCR reads using MiXCR and keeps one entry per CDR3 protein. The profile shows about 640,000 distinct CDR3 sequences, 15% to 20% of them singletons. Naive CD8 T cells, phenotype CD8+CD4-CCR7+CD45RA+, were sorted. For this clonotype: The junction departs from germline at one end; a sequencing error may be responsible.

The germline V gene encodes CDR1 GTSNPN and CDR2 SVGIG (reference sequence). This CDR3 contains 15 residues. This TCR was sampled from a human donor in good health. Some libraries in this study had Jurkat cell RNA spiked in. This rearrangement joins TRBV30 to TRBJ1-1; 9 bases map to TRBD1. Sequencing input: naive CD8+ T cells from blood, with Jurkat cell RNA spiked in. Subset noted: FACS-sorted CD8+CD4-CCR7+CD45RA+ naive T cells. The CDR3 nucleotides read TGTGCCTGGAGGGACAGGGGTCGATTGAGCACTGAAGCTTTTTTT. Translation: CAWRDRGRLSTEAFF.